These 5 T cell receptor beta chains share one sample of origin, sequenced in a study of T cell clonality in common variable immunodeficiency. Generated by immunoSEQ multiplex PCR, the TCRdb table keeps only in-frame clones and is missing some. Altogether about 47,000 clones were found in the sample, and no singletons occur. The sequenced material came from peripheral blood mononuclear cells. The source of these receptors is a person aged 18-69 years in good health.

This clone has a count of ten or more. The read is 3 residues too short to cover the CDR3 end, so that end is filled in from the germline J gene. The chain links TRBV30 to TRBJ1-2; D may be TRBD1 (5 bases). CDR3 length: 13 residues. The ends were cut back, 4 bases at V and 2 bases at J, with 11 bases in the middle. The germline V gene encodes CDR1 GTSNPN and CDR2 SVGIG (reference sequence). Incomplete CDR3 DNA: TGTGCCTGGACCCCAGACAGAAACTATGGC. It specifies CAWTPDRNYG. The entire CDR3 protein is CAWTPDRNYGYTF.

This clone was found many times. The CDR3 end falls 3 residues outside the read, so it is completed with the germline J gene. V is TRBV20-1 and J is TRBJ2-1; 7 bases agree with TRBD2. The CDR3 has 14 amino acids. Germline V lookup: CDR1 DFQATT, CDR2 SNEGSKA (reference sequence). Trimming cost V 5 bases and J 4 bases; bases outside gene matches: 8. The DNA read from the CDR3 is TGCAGTGCTGTAACGGGAGGCGGGTACAATGAG. As protein: CSAVTGGGYNE. From start to end, the CDR3 is CSAVTGGGYNEQFF.

This clone occurred many times. With the read ending 3 residues before the CDR3 end, the germline J gene is used to fill in that end. The chain employs TRBV19 and TRBJ1-2; D is uncertain. Germline V gene sequence: CDR1 LNHDA, CDR2 SQIVND (reference sequence). The length of the CDR3 is 14 residues. Trimming took 8 bases from V and 0 from J, leaving 13 bases between them. This chain's CDR3 is CASAANRANYGYTF. The part of the CDR3 DNA that was read is TGTGCCAGTGCAGCCAACAGAGCTAACTATGGC.

This clone was observed a few times. The read ends 3 residues shy of where the CDR3 ends; the end is completed using the germline J gene. V is TRBV7-6 and J is TRBJ2-3; 11 nucleotides line up with TRBD2. Germline V gives CDR1 SGHVS, CDR2 FNYEAQ. The length of the CDR3 is 16 residues. Germline trimming cut 2 bases from V and 3 bases from J; bases unmatched to any gene: 4. CDR3 sequence reads: CASSLLAGGPTDTQYF. The part of the CDR3 DNA that was read is TGTGCCAGCAGCTTACTAGCGGGGGGACCGACAGATACG. Variable domain in full (rest from reference TRBV7-6 and TRBJ2-3): GAGVSQSPRYKVTKRGQDVALRCDPISGHVSLYWYRQALGQGPEFLTYFNYEAQQDKSGLPNDRFSAERPEGSISTLTIQRTEQRDSAMYRCASSLLAGGPTDTQYFGPGTRLTVL.

This clone was observed a few times. Read sequence stops 3 residues before the CDR3 end, and the germline J gene provides the missing end. The chain recombines TRBV5-6 with TRBJ2-1; 8 bases fit TRBD1. This CDR3 region has 15 residues. After removal of 0 bases from V and 4 bases from J, the junction contained 3 bases not matched to a gene. The germline V gene has CDR1 SGHDT and CDR2 YYEEEE. This CDR3 is CASSLGQGIYNEQFF. CDR3 DNA, as far as it was read: TGTGCCAGCAGCTTGGGACAGGGGATTTACAATGAG. Filled out from reference TRBV5-6 and TRBJ2-1, the complete variable domain reads DAGVTQSPTHLIKTRGQQVTLRCSPKSGHDTVSWYQQALGQGPQFIFQYYEEEERQRGNFPDRFSGHQFPNYSSELNVNALLLGDSALYLCASSLGQGIYNEQFFGPGTRLTVL.